This T cell receptor beta chain was profiled in a study of blood T cell repertoires in COVID-19. As for the study in general: Acute and convalescent COVID-19 samples came from the United States, Italy and Spain. In each case, the material was cDNA or gDNA derived from T cells, B-cell-depleted T cells, or PBMCs.

Sequenced by immunoSEQ multiplex PCR; TCRdb stores in-frame clones only, minus some. The sample consists of a few hundred thousand clones, 85% to 90% of them appearing once. Participants were aged about 18 to 90 years from about two dozen US areas. Participants' own reports of clinical history determined their cohort assignment. The V segment lost 2 bases and the J segment 1 base; nucleotides outside the gene matches: 4. CDR1 is MNHEY and CDR2 is SMNVEV in the germline V gene (reference sequence). There are 17 residues in the CDR3. This chain connects TRBV27 to TRBJ2-1, with 11 bases that match TRBD2. The clonotype comes from a woman under 30 who had recovered from COVID-19. Specimen: PBMCs or T cells enriched from blood (not recorded which). The chain's CDR3 is CASSLRLAGRSYNEQFF. The CDR3 DNA reads TGTGCCAGCAGTTTAAGACTAGCGGGGCGATCCTACAATGAGCAGTTCTTC.